This T cell receptor (beta chain) was recovered during a study of siplizumab effects on memory and regulatory T cells. Study-wide findings and caveats: Suppressive activity of Tregs proliferating in siplizumab cultures remained unconfirmed. Naive or memory phenotype was unassignable for roughly 80-96% of proliferating CD4+ or CD8+ clones.

The germline gives CDR1 MGHDK, CDR2 SYGVNS. V lost 4 bases to trimming and J lost 5 bases, with 12 bases between them. The CDR3 length is 14 residues. As for this clone: Antigen unknown.

Generated by immunoSEQ multiplex PCR, the TCRdb table keeps only in-frame clones and is missing some. The sample yields 100,000 or so clones, roughly 90% seen once. The chain links TRBV25-1 to TRBJ1-5; unclear D gene. Sequencing was carried out using CD4+ T cells sorted from blood. This receptor was taken from a human donor in good health. The DNA for the CDR3 is TGTGCCAGCAGTGTTATGAGGGTTGATCAGCCCCAGCATTTT. Residues: CASSVMRVDQPQHF.